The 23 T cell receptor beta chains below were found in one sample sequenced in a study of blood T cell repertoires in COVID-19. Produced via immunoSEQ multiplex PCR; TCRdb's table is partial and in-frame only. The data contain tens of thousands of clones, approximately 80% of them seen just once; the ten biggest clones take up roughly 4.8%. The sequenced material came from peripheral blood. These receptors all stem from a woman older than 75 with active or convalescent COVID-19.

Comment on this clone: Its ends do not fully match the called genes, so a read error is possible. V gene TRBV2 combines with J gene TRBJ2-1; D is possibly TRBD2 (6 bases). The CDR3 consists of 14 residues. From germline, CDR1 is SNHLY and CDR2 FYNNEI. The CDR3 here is CASTEGGRPGEQFF. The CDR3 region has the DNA TGTGCCAGCACTGAAGGAGGGAGGCCAGGTGAGCAGTTCTTC.

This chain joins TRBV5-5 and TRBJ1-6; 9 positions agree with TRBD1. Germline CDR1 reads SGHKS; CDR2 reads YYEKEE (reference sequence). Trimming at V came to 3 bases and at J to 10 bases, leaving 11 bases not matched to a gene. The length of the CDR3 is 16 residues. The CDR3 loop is CASSSTLGQGKSPLHF. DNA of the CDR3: TGTGCCAGCAGCTCTACGCTGGGACAGGGCAAGTCACCCCTCCACTTT.

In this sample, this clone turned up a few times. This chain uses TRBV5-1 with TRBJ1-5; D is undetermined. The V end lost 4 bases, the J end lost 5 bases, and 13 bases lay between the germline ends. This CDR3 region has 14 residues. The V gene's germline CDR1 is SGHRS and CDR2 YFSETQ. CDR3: CASSGLSRDQPQHF. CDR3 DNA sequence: TGCGCCAGCAGCGGTTTGTCGAGGGATCAGCCCCAGCATTTT.

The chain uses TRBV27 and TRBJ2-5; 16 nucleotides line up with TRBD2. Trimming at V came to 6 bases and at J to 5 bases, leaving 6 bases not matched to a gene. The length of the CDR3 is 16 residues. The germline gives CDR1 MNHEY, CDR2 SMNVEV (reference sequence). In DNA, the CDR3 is TGTGCCAGCAGACCCGGGACTAGCGGGAGGGGGGAGACCCAGTACTTC. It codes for CASRPGTSGRGETQYF.

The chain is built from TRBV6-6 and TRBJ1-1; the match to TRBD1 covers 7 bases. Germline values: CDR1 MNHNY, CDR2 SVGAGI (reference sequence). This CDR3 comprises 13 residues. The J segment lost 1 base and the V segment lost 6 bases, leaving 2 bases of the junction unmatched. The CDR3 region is CASRDRRNTEAFF. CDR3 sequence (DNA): TGTGCCAGCAGGGACAGGAGGAACACTGAAGCTTTCTTT.

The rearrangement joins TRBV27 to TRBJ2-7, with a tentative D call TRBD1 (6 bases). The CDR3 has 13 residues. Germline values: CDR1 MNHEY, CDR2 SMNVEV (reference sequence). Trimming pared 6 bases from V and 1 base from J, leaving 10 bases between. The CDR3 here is CASRGAVSYEQYF. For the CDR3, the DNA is TGTGCCAGCAGGGGGGCAGTATCCTACGAGCAGTACTTC.

The CDR3 region has the DNA TGTGCCAGCTCACCCACGCCGGGACTGAAAGAGACCCAGTACTTC. Translating it yields CASSPTPGLKETQYF. The chain recombines TRBV18 with TRBJ2-5, with D tentatively TRBD2 (6 bases). The CDR3 has 15 residues. CDR1 is KGHSH, CDR2 LQKENI, per germline. The V end lost 3 bases, the J end lost 3 bases, and 14 bases lay between the germline ends.

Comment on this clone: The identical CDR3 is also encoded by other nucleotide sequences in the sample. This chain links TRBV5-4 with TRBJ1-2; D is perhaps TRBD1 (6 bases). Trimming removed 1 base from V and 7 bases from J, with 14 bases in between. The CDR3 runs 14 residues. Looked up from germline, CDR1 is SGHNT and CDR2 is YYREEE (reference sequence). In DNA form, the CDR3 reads TGTGCCAGCAGCTTGCAGGGGACGGTATCTGGCTACACCTTC. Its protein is CASSLQGTVSGYTF.

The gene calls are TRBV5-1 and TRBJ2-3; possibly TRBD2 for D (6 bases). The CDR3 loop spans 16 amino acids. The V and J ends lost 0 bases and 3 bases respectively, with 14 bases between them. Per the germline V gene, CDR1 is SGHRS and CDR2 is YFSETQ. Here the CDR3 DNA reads TGCGCCAGCAGCTTGGATAGCGGAGGCCCTACAGATACGCAGTATTTT. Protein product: CASSLDSGGPTDTQYF.

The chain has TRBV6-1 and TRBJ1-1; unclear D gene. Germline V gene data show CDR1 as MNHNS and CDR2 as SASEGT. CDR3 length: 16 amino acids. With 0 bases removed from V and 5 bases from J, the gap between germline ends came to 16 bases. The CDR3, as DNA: TGTGCCAGCAGTGAAGCGCTCCTGGGGAGGGTAACTGAAGCTTTCTTT. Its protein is CASSEALLGRVTEAFF.

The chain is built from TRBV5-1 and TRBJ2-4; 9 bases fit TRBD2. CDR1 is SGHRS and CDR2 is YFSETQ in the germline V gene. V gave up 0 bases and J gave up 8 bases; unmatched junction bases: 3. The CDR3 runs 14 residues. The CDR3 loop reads CASSLAASGDIQYF. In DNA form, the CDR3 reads TGCGCCAGCAGCTTGGCGGCTAGCGGGGACATTCAGTACTTC.

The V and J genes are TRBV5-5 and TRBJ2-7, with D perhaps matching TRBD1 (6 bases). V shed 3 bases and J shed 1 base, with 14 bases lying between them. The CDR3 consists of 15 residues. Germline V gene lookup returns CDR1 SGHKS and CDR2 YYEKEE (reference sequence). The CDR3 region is CASSSTGTISYEQYF. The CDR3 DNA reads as TGTGCCAGCAGCTCTACCGGGACAATTTCCTACGAGCAGTACTTC.

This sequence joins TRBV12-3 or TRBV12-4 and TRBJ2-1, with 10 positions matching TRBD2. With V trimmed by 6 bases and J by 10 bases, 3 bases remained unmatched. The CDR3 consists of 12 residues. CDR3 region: CASRPTSGEQFF. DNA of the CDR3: TGTGCCAGCAGACCGACTAGCGGGGAGCAGTTCTTC.

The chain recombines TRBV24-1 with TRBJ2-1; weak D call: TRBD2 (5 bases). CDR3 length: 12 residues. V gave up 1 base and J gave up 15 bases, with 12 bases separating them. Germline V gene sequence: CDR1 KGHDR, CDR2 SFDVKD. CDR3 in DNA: TGTGCCACCAGTGATTTTAAACTAGGGTGGTTCTTC. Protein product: CATSDFKLGWFF.

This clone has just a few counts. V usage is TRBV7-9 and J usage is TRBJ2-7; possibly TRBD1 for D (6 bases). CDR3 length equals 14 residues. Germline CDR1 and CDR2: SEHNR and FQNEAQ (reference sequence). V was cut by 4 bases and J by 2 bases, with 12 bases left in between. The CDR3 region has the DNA TGTGCCAGCAGCTCCTACGGGACACCCTACGAGCAGTACTTC. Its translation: CASSSYGTPYEQYF. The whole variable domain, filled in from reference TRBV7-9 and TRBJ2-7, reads DTGVSQNPRHKITKRGQNVTFRCDPISEHNRLYWYRQTLGQGPEFLTYFQNEAQLEKSRLLSDRFSAERPKGSFSTLEIQRTEQGDSAMYLCASSSYGTPYEQYFGPGTRLTVT.

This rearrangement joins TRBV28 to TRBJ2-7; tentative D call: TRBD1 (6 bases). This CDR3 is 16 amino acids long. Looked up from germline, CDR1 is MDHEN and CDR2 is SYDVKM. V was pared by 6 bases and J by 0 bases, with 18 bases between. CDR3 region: CASRTTGRGSSYEQYF. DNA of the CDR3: TGTGCCAGCAGAACTACAGGGCGTGGCAGCTCCTACGAGCAGTACTTC. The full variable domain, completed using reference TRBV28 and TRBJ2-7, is DVKVTQSSRYLVKRTGEKVFLECVQDMDHENMFWYRQDPGLGLRLIYFSYDVKMKEKGDIPEGYSVSREKKERFSLILESASTNQTSMYLCASRTTGRGSSYEQYFGPGTRLTVT.

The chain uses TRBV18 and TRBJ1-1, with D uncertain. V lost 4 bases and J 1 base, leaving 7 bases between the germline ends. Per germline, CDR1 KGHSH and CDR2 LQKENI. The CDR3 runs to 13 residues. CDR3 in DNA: TGTGCCAGCTCACGGGAGTCGAACACTGAAGCTTTCTTT. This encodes CASSRESNTEAFF. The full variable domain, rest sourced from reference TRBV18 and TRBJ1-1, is NAGVMQNPRHLVRRRGQEARLRCSPMKGHSHVYWYRQLPEEGLKFMVYLQKENIIDESGMPKERFSAEFPKEGPSILRIQQVVRGDSAAYFCASSRESNTEAFFGQGTRLTVV.

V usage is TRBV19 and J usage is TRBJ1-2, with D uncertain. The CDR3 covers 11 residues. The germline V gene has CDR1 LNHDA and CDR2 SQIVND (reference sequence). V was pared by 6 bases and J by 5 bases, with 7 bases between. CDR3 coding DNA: TGTGCCAGTAGGCAGCGGTATGGCTACACCTTC. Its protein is CASRQRYGYTF. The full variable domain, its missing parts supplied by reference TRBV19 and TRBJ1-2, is DGGITQSPKYLFRKEGQNVTLSCEQNLNHDAMYWYRQDPGQGLRLIYYSQIVNDFQKGDIAEGYSVSREKKESFPLTVTSAQKNPTAFYLCASRQRYGYTFGSGTRLTVV.

CDR3 protein: CAWSYRNTGELFF. The CDR3 DNA sequence: TGTGCCTGGAGTTACAGGAACACCGGGGAGCTGTTTTTT. The chain uses TRBV30 and TRBJ2-2; D unresolved. V lost 2 bases to trimming and J lost 1 base, with 5 bases between them. Germline CDR1 reads GTSNPN; CDR2 reads SVGIG (reference sequence). The CDR3 spans 13 residues.

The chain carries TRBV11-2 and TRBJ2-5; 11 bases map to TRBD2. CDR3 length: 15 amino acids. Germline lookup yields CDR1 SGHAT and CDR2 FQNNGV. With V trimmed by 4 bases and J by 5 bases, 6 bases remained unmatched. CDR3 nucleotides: TGTGCCAGCAGCTCTTTAGCGGGGGGGCGGGAGACCCAGTACTTC. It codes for CASSSLAGGRETQYF.

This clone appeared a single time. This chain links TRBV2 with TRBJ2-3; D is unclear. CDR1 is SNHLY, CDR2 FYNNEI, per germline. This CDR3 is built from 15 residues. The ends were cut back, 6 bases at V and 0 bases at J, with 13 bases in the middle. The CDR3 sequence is CASSATASSTDTQYF. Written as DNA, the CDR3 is TGTGCCAGCAGCGCTACTGCATCTAGCACAGATACGCAGTATTTT. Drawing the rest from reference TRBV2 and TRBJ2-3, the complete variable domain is EPEVTQTPSHQVTQMGQEVILRCVPISNHLYFYWYRQILGQKVEFLVSFYNNEISEKSEIFDDQFSVERPDGSNFTLKIRSTKLEDSAMYFCASSATASSTDTQYFGPGTRLTVL.

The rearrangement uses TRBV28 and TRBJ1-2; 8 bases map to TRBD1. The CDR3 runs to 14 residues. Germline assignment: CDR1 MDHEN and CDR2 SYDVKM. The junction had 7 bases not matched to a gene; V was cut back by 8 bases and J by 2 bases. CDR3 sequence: CASRTGTINYGYTF. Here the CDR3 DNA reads TGTGCCAGCCGGACAGGGACCATCAACTATGGCTACACCTTC.

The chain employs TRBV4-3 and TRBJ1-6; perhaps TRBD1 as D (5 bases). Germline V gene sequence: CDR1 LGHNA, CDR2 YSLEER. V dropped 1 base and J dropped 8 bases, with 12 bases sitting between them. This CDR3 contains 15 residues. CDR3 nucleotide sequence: TGCGCCAGCAGCCAAGCGCGGGACGGCTATTCACCCCTCCACTTT. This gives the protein CASSQARDGYSPLHF.